This T cell receptor beta chain comes out of a study of blood T cell repertoires in COVID-19. Study in general: COVID-19 samples from acute and convalescent phases originated in the United States, Italy and Spain. Sources were T cells, B-cell-depleted T cells, or PBMCs; the material itself was cDNA or gDNA.

Trimming took 3 bases from V and 5 from J, leaving 13 bases between them. CDR1 is MNHEY and CDR2 is SMNVEV in the germline V gene (reference sequence). The CDR3 is made up of 14 amino acids. Assignments of participants to cohorts depended upon their own reported clinical history. Profiling relied on immunoSEQ multiplex PCR, and the TCRdb table lists in-frame clones only, not all of them. The sample yields about 130,000 clones, more than 75% seen once. The specimen was PBMCs or T cells enriched from blood (not recorded which). This sequence was found in a woman in her forties or fifties who had recovered from COVID-19. The V gene is TRBV27, the J gene TRBJ2-5; no definite D call. In DNA, the CDR3 is TGTGCCAGCAGTTTGGGCACCTCTTTGGAGACCCAGTACTTC. As protein: CASSLGTSLETQYF.